What follows are 3 T cell receptor beta chains derived from one specimen sequenced in a study of cytomegalovirus exposure and HLA in healthy donors. PCR employed 60 Vbeta and 13 Jbeta primers. Here immunoSEQ multiplex PCR was the method, and the copy in TCRdb shows in-frame clones only, minus some. The sample lists around 200,000 clones, 77% occurring once. Sequencing input: PBMCs. These receptors came from a woman in her fifties or sixties in good health and CMV-seropositive.

V is TRBV6-1 and J is TRBJ2-1; 8 bases are shared with TRBD2. Germline V gene sequence: CDR1 MNHNS, CDR2 SASEGT. The CDR3 is 16 amino acids. Trimming at V came to 4 bases and at J to 7 bases, leaving 12 bases not matched to a gene. The CDR3 DNA sequence: TGTGCCAGCAGTGGGGCGGGACTAGTTTCACTTAATGAGCAGTTCTTC. This sequence encodes CASSGAGLVSLNEQFF.

This clone is a singleton in its sample. The chain joins TRBV6-1 to TRBJ1-2; perhaps TRBD1 as D (6 bases). V lost 6 bases to trimming and J lost 2 bases, with 10 bases between them. Germline CDR1 MNHNS, CDR2 SASEGT. The CDR3 sequence is 13 residues long. This CDR3 reads CASRAGANYGYTF. The CDR3 nucleotides are TGTGCCAGCAGGGCAGGGGCCAACTATGGCTACACCTTC.

V usage is TRBV7-7 and J usage is TRBJ2-5, with TRBD2 matching over 8 bases. The CDR3 has 16 residues. CDR1 is SSHAT and CDR2 is FNYEAQ in the germline V gene (reference sequence). With 2 bases clipped from V and 5 bases from J, the junction kept 10 bases outside the gene matches. The CDR3 sequence is CASSLLPGGARETQYF. The CDR3 DNA reads TGTGCCAGCAGCTTATTACCCGGGGGGGCTCGGGAGACCCAGTACTTC.